This T cell receptor (beta chain) was obtained from a study of response to subunit inactivated influenza vaccine (dated 2018 in TCRdb). With regard to the full study: To follow how T cells responded to a trivalent subunit inactivated influenza vaccine, the researchers relied on deep quantitative profiling of the T cell receptor repertoire.

The germline V and J ends show losses of 6 bases and 0 bases respectively, and no gene match explains 6 bases of the junction. The CDR3 runs 15 residues from the cysteine to the phenylalanine. Of the read, only the CDR3 DNA is kept; its 45 bases are in frame from base 1. CDR1 and CDR2 (MNHNS, SASEGT) derive from the germline V gene. The library was built by means of RT-PCR. Sequencing instrument: Illumina HiSeq 2500. TCRdb took the public reads, trimmed them with fastp at Q25, ran MiXCR for clone calling and kept in-frame beta chains. CDR3 protein duplicates are merged, each entry listing the most common genes and DNA. This sample gives around 790,000 distinct CDR3 sequences in total; 21% of them show up just once. The ten largest clones represent 9.5% to 13% of the sample. Results the study describes overall, beyond this receptor: The authors proposed that each seasonal influenza vaccination may bring in only a limited number of new T cells.

This clonotype was counted between two and nine times. Its antigen target is currently unknown. No base quality values were provided; no much bigger clone lies one nucleotide off. The chain employs TRBV6-1 and TRBJ2-7; the central 9 bases match TRBD2. This receptor was obtained from a man aged 45 to 65 who received an inactivated influenza vaccine. Donor details come from another sample of the same person, matched by shared clones. The source was PBMCs from blood, collected around 5 days after vaccination. This receptor has the CDR3 CASSPLSGSSYEQYF. The nucleotide sequence is given as TGTGCCAGCAGCCCCCTTAGCGGGAGCTCCTACGAGCAGTACTTC.